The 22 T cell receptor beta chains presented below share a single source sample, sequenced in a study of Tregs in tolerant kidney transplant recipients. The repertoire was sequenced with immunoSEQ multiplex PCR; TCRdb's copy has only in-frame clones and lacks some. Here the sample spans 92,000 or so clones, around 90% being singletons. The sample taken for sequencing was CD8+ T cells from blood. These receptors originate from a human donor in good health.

The CDR3 is CASSYGQGAIGDQPQHF. For the CDR3, the DNA is TGTGCCAGCAGTTACGGACAGGGGGCGATCGGGGATCAGCCCCAGCATTTT. The rearrangement links TRBV11-2 to TRBJ1-5; 11 bases align to TRBD1. The CDR3 is 17 residues long. The junction had 12 bases not matched to a gene; V was cut back by 6 bases and J by 5 bases. Germline CDR1 SGHAT, CDR2 FQNNGV.

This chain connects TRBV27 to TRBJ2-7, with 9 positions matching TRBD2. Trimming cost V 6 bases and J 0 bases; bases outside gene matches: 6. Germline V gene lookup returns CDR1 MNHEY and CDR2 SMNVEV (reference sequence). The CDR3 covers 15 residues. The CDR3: CASSPTLAGSYEQYF. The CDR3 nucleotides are TGTGCCAGCAGCCCGACACTAGCGGGCTCCTACGAGCAGTACTTC.

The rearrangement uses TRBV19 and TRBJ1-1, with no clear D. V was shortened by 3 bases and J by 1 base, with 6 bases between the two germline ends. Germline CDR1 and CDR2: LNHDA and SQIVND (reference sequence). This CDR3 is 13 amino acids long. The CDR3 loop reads CASSMRQNTEAFF. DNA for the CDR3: TGTGCCAGTAGTATGAGACAGAACACTGAAGCTTTCTTT. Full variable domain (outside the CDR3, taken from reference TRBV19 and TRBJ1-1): DGGITQSPKYLFRKEGQNVTLSCEQNLNHDAMYWYRQDPGQGLRLIYYSQIVNDFQKGDIAEGYSVSREKKESFPLTVTSAQKNPTAFYLCASSMRQNTEAFFGQGTRLTVV.

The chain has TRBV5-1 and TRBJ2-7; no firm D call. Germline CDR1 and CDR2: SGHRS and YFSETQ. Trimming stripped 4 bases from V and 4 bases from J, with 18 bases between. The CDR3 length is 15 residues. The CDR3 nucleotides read TGCGCCAGCAGCAGCCACACCACGGGCTTTTACGAGCAGTACTTC. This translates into CASSSHTTGFYEQYF.

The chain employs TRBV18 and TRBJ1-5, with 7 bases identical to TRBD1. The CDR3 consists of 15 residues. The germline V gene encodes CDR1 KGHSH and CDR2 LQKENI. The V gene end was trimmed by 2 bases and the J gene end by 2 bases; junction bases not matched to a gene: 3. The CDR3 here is CASSPVGQGNQPQHF. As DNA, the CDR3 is TGTGCCAGCTCACCAGTTGGACAGGGCAATCAGCCCCAGCATTTT. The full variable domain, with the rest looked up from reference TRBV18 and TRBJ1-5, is NAGVMQNPRHLVRRRGQEARLRCSPMKGHSHVYWYRQLPEEGLKFMVYLQKENIIDESGMPKERFSAEFPKEGPSILRIQQVVRGDSAAYFCASSPVGQGNQPQHFGDGTRLSIL.

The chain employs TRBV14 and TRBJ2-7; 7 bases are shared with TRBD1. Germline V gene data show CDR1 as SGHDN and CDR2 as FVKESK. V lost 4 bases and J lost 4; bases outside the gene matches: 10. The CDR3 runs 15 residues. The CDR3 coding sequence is TGTGCCAGCAGCCCGCCTTACAGGGGATTTTACGAGCAGTACTTC. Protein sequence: CASSPPYRGFYEQYF.

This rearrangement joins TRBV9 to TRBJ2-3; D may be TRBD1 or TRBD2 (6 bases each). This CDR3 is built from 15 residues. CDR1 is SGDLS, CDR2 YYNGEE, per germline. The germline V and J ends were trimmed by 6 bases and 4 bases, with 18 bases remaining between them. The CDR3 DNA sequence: TGTGCCAGCAATCCGAGGGGGGTTCAGGCAGATACGCAGTATTTT. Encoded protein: CASNPRGVQADTQYF.

The CDR3: CASSPSTGDWTDTQYF. The CDR3 region has the DNA TGTGCCAGCAGTCCCTCGACAGGGGATTGGACAGATACGCAGTATTTT. The V and J genes are TRBV27 and TRBJ2-3, with TRBD1 identical over 8 bases. V lost 5 bases, J lost 3 bases, and 10 bases stayed unmatched. Germline lookup yields CDR1 MNHEY and CDR2 SMNVEV (reference sequence). The length of the CDR3 is 16 residues.

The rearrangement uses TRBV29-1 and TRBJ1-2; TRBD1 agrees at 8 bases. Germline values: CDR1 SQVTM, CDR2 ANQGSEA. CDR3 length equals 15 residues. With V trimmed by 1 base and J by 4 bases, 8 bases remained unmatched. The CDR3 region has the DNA TGCAGCGTTGAAGCTGGCAGGGGGCGAGGCTATGGCTACACCTTC. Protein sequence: CSVEAGRGRGYGYTF.

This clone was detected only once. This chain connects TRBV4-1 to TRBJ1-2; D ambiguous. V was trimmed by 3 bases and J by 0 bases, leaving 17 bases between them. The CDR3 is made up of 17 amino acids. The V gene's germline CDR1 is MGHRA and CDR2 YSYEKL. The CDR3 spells CASSQYYSGSTNYGYTF. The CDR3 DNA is TGCGCCAGCAGCCAGTATTATTCCGGGTCGACTAACTATGGCTACACCTTC.

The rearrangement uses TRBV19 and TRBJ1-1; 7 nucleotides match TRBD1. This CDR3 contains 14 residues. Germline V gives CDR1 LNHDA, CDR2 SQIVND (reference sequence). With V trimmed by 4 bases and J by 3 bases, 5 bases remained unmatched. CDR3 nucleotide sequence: TGTGCCAGTAGTAACTGGGACAGATACACTGAAGCTTTCTTT. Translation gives CASSNWDRYTEAFF.

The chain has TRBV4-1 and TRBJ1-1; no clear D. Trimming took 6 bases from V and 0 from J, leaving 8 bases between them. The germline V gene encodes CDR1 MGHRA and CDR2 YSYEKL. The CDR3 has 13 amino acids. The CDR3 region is CASRDGLNTEAFF. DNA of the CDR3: TGCGCCAGCAGGGACGGACTGAACACTGAAGCTTTCTTT.

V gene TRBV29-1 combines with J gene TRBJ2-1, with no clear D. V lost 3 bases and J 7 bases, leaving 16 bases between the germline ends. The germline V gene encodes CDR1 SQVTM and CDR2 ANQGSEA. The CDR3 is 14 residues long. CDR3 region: CSVDPVLLENEQFF. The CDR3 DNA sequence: TGCAGCGTTGACCCAGTGCTATTGGAAAATGAGCAGTTCTTC.

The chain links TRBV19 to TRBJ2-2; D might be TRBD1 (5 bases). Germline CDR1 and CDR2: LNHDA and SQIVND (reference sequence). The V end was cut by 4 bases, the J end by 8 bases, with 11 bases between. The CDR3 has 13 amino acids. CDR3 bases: TGTGCCAGTAGTACCGCAGGGTGGGGGGAGCTGTTTTTT. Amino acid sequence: CASSTAGWGELFF. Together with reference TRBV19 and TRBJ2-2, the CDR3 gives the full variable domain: DGGITQSPKYLFRKEGQNVTLSCEQNLNHDAMYWYRQDPGQGLRLIYYSQIVNDFQKGDIAEGYSVSREKKESFPLTVTSAQKNPTAFYLCASSTAGWGELFFGEGSRLTVL.

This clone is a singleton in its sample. CDR3: CAWSVLGAEAFF. The CDR3 DNA is TGTGCCTGGAGTGTACTAGGGGCTGAAGCTTTCTTT. The J gene is TRBJ1-1, the V gene TRBV30, with D maybe TRBD1 (5 bases). Germline lookup yields CDR1 GTSNPN and CDR2 SVGIG (reference sequence). This CDR3 is 12 amino acids long. Deletions cut 0 bases from V and 6 bases from J, with 8 bases between. The full variable domain, with the rest looked up from reference TRBV30 and TRBJ1-1, is SQTIHQWPATLVQPVGSPLSLECTVEGTSNPNLYWYRQAAGRGLQLLFYSVGIGQISSEVPQNLSASRPQDRQFILSSKKLLLSDSGFYLCAWSVLGAEAFFGQGTRLTVV.

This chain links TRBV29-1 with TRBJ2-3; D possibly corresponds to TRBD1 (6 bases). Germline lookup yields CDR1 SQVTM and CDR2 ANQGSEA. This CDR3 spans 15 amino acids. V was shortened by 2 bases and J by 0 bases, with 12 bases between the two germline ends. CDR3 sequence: CSVERTATSTDTQYF. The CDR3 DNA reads TGCAGCGTTGAAAGGACAGCTACTAGCACAGATACGCAGTATTTT.

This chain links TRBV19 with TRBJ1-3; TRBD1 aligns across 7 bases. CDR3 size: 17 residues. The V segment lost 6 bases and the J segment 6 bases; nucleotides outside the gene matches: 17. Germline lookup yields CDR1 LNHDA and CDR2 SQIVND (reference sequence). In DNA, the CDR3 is TGTGCCAGTAGAGGAGAGACCGGGACAGTCCTTGTAAACACCATATATTTT. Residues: CASRGETGTVLVNTIYF.

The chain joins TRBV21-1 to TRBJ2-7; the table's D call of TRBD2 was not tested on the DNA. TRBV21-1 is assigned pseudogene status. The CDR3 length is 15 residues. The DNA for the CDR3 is TGTGCCAGCAGCAAAGGGACTAGCGGGGGGAACGAGCAGTACTTC. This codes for CASSKGTSGGNEQYF.

This CDR3 is CASSKPGSADLAKNIQYF. CDR3 in DNA: TGTGCCAGCAGCAAACCGGGCTCGGCGGACCTAGCCAAAAACATTCAGTACTTC. The chain is built from TRBV21-1 and TRBJ2-4. TRBV21-1 is an annotated pseudogene. This CDR3 region has 18 residues.

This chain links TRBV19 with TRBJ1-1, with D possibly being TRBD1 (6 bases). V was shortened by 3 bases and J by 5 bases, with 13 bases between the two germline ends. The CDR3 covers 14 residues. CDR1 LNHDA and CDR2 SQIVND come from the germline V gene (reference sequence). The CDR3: CASSISRGGTEAFF. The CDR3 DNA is TGTGCCAGTAGTATTAGCAGGGGAGGAACTGAAGCTTTCTTT.

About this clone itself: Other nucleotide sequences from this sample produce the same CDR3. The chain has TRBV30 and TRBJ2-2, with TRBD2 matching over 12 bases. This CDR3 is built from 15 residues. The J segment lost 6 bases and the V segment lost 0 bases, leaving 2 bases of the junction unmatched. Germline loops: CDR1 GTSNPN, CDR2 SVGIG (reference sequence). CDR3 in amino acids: CAWSVLAGGPGELFF. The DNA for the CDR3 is TGTGCCTGGAGTGTACTAGCGGGAGGCCCCGGGGAGCTGTTTTTT.

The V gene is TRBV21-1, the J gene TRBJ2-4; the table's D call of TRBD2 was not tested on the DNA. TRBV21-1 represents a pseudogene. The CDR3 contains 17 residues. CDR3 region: CASSKEDSGSREDIQYF. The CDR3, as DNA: TGTGCCAGCAGCAAAGAAGATAGCGGGTCCCGTGAGGACATTCAGTACTTC.